This TCR beta chain is from a study of lymphopenia after photon versus proton radiotherapy. Study results and limitations: Larger post-nadir TCR diversity loss correlated inversely with survival in deceased patients. Only patients who died were analyzed for survival; proton advantage is unproven. Under photons, naive T cells and diversity fell while effector/memory populations rose. Post-nadir diversity loss with photons came from oligoclonal expansion, particularly CD8+ Temra cells.

This clone was detected only once. Its matching antigen is unknown. Repertoires were generated with immunoSEQ multiplex PCR, while TCRdb's copy carries only in-frame clones and drops some. The table has fewer than 25,000 clones, 84% seen once. Germline assignment: CDR1 SGHRS and CDR2 YFSETQ. Between the trimmed V and J ends, which lost 4 bases and 5 bases, there was a span of 18 bases. This CDR3 has 15 residues. The V call is TRBV5-1, the J call TRBJ1-1; possible D gene TRBD1, 5 bases. This TCR came from a man between 35 and 55 years old with gastric cancer. Material: peripheral blood, obtained from a patient treated with photon-based radiotherapy. CDR3 nucleotides: TGCGCCAGCAGCGCGGCGCAGTCGGGGGGGACTGAAGCTTTCTTT. Protein: CASSAAQSGGTEAFF.